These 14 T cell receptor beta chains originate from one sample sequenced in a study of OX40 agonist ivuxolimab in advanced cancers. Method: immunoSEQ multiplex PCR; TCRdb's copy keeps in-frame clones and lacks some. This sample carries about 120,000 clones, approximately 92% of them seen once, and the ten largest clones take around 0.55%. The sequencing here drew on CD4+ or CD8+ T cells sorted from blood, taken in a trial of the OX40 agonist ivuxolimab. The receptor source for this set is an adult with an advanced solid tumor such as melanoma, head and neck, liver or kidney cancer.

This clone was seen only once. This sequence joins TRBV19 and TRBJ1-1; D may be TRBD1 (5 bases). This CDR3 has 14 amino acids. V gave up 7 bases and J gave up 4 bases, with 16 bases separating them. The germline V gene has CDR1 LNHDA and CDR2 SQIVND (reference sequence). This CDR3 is CASTFGRGGTEAFF. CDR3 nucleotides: TGTGCCAGTACCTTCGGCCGGGGGGGCACTGAAGCTTTCTTT.

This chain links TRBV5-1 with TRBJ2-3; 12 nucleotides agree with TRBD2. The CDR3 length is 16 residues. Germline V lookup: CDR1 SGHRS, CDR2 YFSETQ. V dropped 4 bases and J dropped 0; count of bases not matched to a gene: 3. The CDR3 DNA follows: TGCGCCAGCAGCCAAGGGACTAGCGGGAGCACAGATACGCAGTATTTT. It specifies CASSQGTSGSTDTQYF.

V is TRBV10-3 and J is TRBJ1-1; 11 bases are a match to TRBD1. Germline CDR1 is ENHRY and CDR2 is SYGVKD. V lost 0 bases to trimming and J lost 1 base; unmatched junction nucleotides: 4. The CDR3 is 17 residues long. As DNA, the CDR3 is TGTGCCATCAGTGAGTCTGCCGGACAGGGGGCGAACACTGAAGCTTTCTTT. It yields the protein CAISESAGQGANTEAFF.

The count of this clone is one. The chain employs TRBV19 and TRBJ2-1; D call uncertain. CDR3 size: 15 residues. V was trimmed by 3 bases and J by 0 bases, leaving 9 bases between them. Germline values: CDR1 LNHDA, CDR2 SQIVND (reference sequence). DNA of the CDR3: TGTGCCAGTAGTATGGCAAGGAGCTCCTACAATGAGCAGTTCTTC. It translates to CASSMARSSYNEQFF.

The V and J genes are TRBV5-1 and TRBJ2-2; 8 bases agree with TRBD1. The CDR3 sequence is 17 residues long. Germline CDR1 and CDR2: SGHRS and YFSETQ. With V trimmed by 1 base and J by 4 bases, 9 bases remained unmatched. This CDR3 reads CASSLFVAGGTTGELFF. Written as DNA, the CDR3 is TGCGCCAGCAGCTTGTTCGTGGCAGGGGGCACCACCGGGGAGCTGTTTTTT.

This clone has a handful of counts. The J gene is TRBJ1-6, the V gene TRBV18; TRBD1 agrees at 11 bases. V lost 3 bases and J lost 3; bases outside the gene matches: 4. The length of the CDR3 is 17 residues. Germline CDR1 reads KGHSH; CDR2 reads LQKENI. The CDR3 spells CASSPGTGGFYNSPLHF. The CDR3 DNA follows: TGTGCCAGCTCACCCGGGACAGGGGGTTTCTATAATTCACCCCTCCACTTT.

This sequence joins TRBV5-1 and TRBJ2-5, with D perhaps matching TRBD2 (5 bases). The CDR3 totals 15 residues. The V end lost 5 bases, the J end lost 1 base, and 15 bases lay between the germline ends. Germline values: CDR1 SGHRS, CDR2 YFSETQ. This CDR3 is CASSPTGTLQETQYF. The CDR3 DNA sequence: TGCGCCAGCAGTCCGACGGGAACACTCCAAGAGACCCAGTACTTC.

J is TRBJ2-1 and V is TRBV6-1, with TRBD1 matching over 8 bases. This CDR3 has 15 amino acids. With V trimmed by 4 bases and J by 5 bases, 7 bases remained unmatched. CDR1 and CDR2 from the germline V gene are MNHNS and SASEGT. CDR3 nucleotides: TGTGCCAGCAGTGGGTGGTACAGGGGGGACAATGAGCAGTTCTTC. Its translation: CASSGWYRGDNEQFF.

The CDR3 here is CASSSDRAAFGNTIYF. DNA of the CDR3: TGTGCCAGCAGCTCGGACAGGGCGGCATTTGGAAACACCATATATTTT. The chain couples TRBV9 to TRBJ1-3; TRBD1 agrees at 8 bases. Germline-derived CDR1 and CDR2 are SGDLS and YYNGEE. This CDR3 is 16 amino acids long. The junction had 9 bases not matched to a gene; V was cut back by 4 bases and J by 3 bases.

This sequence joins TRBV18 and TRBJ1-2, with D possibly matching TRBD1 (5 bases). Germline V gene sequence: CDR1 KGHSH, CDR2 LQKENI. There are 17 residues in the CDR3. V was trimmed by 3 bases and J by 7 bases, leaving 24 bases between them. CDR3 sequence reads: CASSPVAWGASLGGYTF. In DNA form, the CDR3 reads TGTGCCAGCTCACCGGTCGCGTGGGGCGCCTCGTTGGGTGGCTACACCTTC.

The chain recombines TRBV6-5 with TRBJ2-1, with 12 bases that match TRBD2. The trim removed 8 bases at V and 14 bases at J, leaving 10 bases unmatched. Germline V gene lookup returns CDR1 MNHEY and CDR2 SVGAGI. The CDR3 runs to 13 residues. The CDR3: CASRLAGGIIEFF. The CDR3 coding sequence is TGTGCCAGCCGGCTAGCGGGGGGGATAATCGAGTTCTTC.

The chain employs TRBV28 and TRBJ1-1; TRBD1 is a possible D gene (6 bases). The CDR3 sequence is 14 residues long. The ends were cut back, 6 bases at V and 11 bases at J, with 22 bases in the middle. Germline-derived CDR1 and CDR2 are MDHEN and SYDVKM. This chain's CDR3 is CASSHGQSLSRAFF. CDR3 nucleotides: TGTGCCAGCAGCCACGGACAGAGCTTATCGAGGGCTTTCTTT.

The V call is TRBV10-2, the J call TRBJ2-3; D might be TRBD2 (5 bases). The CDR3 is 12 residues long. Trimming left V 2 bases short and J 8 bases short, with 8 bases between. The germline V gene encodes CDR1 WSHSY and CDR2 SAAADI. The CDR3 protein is CASSEEGGTQYF. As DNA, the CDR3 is TGCGCCAGCAGTGAGGAGGGCGGTACGCAGTATTTT.

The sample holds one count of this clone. This CDR3 is CASSIIGAQYNEQFF. The DNA for the CDR3 is TGTGCCAGTAGTATTATAGGGGCCCAGTACAATGAGCAGTTCTTC. The chain combines TRBV19 with TRBJ2-1, with D perhaps TRBD1 (5 bases). Germline CDR1 is LNHDA and CDR2 is SQIVND (reference sequence). The CDR3 extends over 15 amino acids. Trimming removed 3 bases from V and 4 bases from J, with 13 bases in between.